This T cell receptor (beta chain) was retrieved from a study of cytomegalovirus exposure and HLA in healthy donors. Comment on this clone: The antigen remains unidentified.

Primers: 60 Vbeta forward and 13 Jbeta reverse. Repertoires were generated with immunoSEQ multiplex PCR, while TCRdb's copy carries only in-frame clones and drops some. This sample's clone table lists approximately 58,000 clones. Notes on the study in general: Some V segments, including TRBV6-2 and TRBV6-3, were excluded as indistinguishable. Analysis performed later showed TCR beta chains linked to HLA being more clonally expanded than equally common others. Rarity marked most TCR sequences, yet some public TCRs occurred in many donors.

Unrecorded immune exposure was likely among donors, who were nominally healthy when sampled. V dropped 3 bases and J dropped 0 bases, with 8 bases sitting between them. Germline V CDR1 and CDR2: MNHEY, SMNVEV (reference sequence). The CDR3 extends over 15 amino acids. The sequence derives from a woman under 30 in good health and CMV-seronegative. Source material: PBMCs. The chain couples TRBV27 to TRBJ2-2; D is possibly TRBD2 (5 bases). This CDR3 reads CASSFRLPNTGELFF. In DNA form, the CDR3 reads TGTGCCAGCAGTTTTCGACTACCGAACACCGGGGAGCTGTTTTTT.